This T cell receptor beta chain came from a study of blood T cell repertoires in COVID-19. The overall study: PBMCs, B-cell-depleted T cells, or T cells provided the cDNA or gDNA that made up the material.

Sequencing was performed with immunoSEQ multiplex PCR; in TCRdb, only in-frame clones are kept and a portion is missing. The sample yields 300,000 to 350,000 clones, nearly 90% seen once. Categorization into cohorts depended on clinical history that participants reported. V was clipped by 4 bases and J by 2 bases, with 20 bases between them. This CDR3 region has 17 residues. The germline gives CDR1 SGHAT, CDR2 FQNNGV. V and J are TRBV11-2 and TRBJ1-2; D is perhaps TRBD1 (6 bases). Sequenced sample: PBMCs or T cells enriched from blood (not recorded which). This TCR derives from a woman under 30 with acute COVID-19. CDR3 nucleotides: TGTGCCAGCAGCTCCTTAGTGAGGGGGGGCTTAAACTATGGCTACACCTTC. It yields the protein CASSSLVRGGLNYGYTF.